The sequence of this T cell receptor (beta chain) was determined in a study of shared clonotypes between healthy human individuals. The CDR3 runs 14 residues. Germline V gene lookup returns CDR1 MDHEN and CDR2 SYDVKM. V lost 6 bases and J 5 bases, leaving 13 bases between the germline ends. Several immunoSEQ plates received, in even portions, the genomic DNA of each subset. In the authors' workflow: ImmunoSEQ output lacked quality scores and full-length reads, limiting matched filtering. Sequenced by immunoSEQ multiplex PCR; TCRdb stores in-frame clones only, minus some. V and J calls and clone size are copied from that table; D and trimming were computed from the DNA. The profile shows approximately 1,000,000 clones, approximately 80% of them singletons.

The receptor's source is a man aged 18 to 35 in good health. Some clones in this sample may be carry-over from other donors' samples. The chain recombines TRBV28 with TRBJ2-2; D gene unclear. Sequencing was done on a sample of memory CD4+ T cells from PBMCs. Regarding subset: CD45RA-negative fraction. The CDR3 coding sequence is TGTGCCAGCAGCTTCTGGATGGGGACCGGGGAGCTGTTTTTT. Translation gives CASSFWMGTGELFF.